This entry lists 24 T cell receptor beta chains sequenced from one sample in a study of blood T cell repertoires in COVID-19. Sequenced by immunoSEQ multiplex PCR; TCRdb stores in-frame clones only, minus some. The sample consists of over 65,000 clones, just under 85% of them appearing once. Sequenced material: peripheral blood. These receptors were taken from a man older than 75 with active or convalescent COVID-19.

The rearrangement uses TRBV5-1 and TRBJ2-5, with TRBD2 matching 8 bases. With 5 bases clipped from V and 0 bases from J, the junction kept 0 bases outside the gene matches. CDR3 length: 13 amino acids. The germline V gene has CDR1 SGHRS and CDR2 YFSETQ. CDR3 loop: CASRRGDQETQYF. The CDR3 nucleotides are TGCGCCAGCAGGCGGGGGGACCAAGAGACCCAGTACTTC.

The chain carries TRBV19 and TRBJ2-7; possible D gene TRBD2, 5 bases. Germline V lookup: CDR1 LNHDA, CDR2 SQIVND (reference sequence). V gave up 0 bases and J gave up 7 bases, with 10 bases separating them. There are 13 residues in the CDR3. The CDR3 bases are TGTGCCAGTAGTATAGATCTGGTAGCGGAGCAGTACGTC. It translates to CASSIDLVAEQYV.

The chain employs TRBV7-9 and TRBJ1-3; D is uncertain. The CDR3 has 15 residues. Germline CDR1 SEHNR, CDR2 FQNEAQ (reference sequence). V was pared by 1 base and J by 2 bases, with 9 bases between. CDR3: CASSLVNSPGNTIYF. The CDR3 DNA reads TGTGCCAGCAGCTTAGTTAACAGTCCTGGAAACACCATATATTTT.

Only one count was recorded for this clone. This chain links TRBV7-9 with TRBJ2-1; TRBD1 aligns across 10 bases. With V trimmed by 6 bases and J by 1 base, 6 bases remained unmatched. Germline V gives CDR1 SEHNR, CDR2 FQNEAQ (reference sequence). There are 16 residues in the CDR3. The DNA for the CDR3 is TGTGCCAGCAGATCAGACAGGGGGCTTTCCTACAATGAGCAGTTCTTC. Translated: CASRSDRGLSYNEQFF.

The CDR3 nucleotides read TGTGCCAGCAGCTTCACAGGGGGGGGCACTGAAGCTTTCTTT. Translated, it gives CASSFTGGGTEAFF. This sequence joins TRBV14 and TRBJ1-1; 8 nucleotides agree with TRBD1. The CDR3 has 14 residues. V dropped 5 bases and J dropped 4; count of bases not matched to a gene: 6. The germline V gene encodes CDR1 SGHDN and CDR2 FVKESK.

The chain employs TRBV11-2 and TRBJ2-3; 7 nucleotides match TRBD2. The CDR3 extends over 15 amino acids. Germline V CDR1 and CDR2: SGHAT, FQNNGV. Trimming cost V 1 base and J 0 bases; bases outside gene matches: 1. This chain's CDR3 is CASSLGGGSTDTQYF. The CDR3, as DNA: TGTGCCAGCAGCTTAGGCGGGGGTAGCACAGATACGCAGTATTTT.

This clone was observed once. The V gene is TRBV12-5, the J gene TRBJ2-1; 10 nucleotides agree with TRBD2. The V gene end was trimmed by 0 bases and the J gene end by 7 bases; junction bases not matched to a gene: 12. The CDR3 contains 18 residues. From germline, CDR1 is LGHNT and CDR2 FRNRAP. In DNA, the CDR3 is TGTGCTAGTGGTTTGGTACTCGGAGCGGGGGGGCTTAGAAATGAGCAGTTCTTC. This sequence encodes CASGLVLGAGGLRNEQFF.

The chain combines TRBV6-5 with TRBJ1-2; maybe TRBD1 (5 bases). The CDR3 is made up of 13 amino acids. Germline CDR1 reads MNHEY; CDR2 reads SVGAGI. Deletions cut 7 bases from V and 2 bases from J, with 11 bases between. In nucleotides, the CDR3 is TGTGCCAGCACGGGACTCACGAACTATGGCTACACCTTC. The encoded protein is CASTGLTNYGYTF.

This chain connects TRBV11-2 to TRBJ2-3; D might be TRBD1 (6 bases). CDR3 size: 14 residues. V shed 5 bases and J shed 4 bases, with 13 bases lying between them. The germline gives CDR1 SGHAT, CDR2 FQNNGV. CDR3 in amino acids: CASSLQPGADTQYF. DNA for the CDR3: TGTGCCAGCAGCCTTCAACCAGGGGCAGATACGCAGTATTTT. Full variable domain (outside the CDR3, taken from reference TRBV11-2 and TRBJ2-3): EAGVAQSPRYKIIEKRQSVAFWCNPISGHATLYWYQQILGQGPKLLIQFQNNGVVDDSQLPKDRFSAERLKGVDSTLKIQPAKLEDSAVYLCASSLQPGADTQYFGPGTRLTVL.

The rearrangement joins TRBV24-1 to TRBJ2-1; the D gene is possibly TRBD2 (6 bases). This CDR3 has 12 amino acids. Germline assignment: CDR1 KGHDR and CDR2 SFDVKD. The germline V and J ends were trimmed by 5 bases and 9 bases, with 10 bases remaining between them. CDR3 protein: CATSVLGGEQFF. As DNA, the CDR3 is TGTGCCACCAGTGTATTGGGGGGTGAGCAGTTCTTC.

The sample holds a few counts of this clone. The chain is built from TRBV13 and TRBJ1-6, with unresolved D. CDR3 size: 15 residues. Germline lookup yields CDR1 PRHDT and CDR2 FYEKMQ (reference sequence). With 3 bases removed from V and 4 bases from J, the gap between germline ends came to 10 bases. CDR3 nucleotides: TGTGCCAGCAGCTTTATGGGCCCTTATAATTCACCCCTCCACTTT. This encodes CASSFMGPYNSPLHF.

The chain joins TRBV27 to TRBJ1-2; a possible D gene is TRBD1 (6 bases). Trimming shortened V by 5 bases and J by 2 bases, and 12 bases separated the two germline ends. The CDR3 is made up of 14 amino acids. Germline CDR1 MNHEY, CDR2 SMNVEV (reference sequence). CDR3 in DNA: TGTGCCAGCAGTAGGCGGGGGCAGAACTATGGCTACACCTTC. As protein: CASSRRGQNYGYTF.

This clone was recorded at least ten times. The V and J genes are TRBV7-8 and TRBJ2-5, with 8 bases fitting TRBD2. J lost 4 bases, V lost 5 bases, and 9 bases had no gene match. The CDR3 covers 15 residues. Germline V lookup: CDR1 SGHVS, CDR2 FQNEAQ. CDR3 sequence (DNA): TGTGCCAGCAGCCCTCGGGAGGGGAGGCGAGAGACCCAGTACTTC. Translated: CASSPREGRRETQYF. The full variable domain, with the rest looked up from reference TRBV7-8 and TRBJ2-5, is GAGVSQSPRYKVAKRGQDVALRCDPISGHVSLFWYQQALGQGPEFLTYFQNEAQLDKSGLPSDRFFAERPEGSVSTLKIQRTQQEDSAVYLCASSPREGRRETQYFGPGTRLLVL.

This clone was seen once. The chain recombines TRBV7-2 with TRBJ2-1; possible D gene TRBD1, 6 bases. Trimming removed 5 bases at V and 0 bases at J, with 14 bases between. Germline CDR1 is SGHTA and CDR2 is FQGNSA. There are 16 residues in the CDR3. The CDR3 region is CASSGRGGYSYNEQFF. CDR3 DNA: TGTGCCAGCAGCGGCAGAGGGGGATACTCCTACAATGAGCAGTTCTTC.

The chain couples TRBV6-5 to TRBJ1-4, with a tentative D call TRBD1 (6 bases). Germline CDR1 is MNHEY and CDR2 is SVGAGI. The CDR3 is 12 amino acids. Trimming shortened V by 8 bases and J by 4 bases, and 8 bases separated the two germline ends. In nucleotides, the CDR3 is TGTGCCAGCGGGGGCGGTAATGAAAAACTGTTTTTT. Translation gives CASGGGNEKLFF.

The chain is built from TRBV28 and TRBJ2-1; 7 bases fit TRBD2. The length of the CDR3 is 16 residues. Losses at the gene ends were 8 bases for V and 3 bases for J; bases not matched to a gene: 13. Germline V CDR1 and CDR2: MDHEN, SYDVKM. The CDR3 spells CASLASVGGLYNEQFF. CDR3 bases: TGTGCCAGCCTCGCAAGCGTGGGAGGGCTCTACAATGAGCAGTTCTTC. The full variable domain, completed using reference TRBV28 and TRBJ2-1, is DVKVTQSSRYLVKRTGEKVFLECVQDMDHENMFWYRQDPGLGLRLIYFSYDVKMKEKGDIPEGYSVSREKKERFSLILESASTNQTSMYLCASLASVGGLYNEQFFGPGTRLTVL.

DNA for the CDR3: TGTGCCAGCAGTCTACAGGGGGCTGGCAATCAGCCCCAGCATTTT. Protein product: CASSLQGAGNQPQHF. The chain couples TRBV2 to TRBJ1-5; the match to TRBD1 covers 9 bases. This CDR3 has 15 residues. V lost 5 bases to trimming and J lost 2 bases; unmatched junction nucleotides: 4. CDR1 SNHLY and CDR2 FYNNEI come from the germline V gene.

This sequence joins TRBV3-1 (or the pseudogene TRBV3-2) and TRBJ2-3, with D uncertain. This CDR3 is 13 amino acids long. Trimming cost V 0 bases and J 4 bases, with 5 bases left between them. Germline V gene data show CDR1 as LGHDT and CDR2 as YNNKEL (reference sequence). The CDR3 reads CASSQELADTQYF. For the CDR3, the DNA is TGTGCCAGCAGCCAAGAGCTAGCAGATACGCAGTATTTT.

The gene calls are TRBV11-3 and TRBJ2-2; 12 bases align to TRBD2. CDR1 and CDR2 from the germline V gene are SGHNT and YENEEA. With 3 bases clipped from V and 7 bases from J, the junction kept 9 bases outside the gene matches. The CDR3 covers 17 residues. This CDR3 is CASSLWTSGKFSGELFF. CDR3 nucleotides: TGTGCCAGCAGCTTGTGGACTAGCGGGAAGTTCAGCGGGGAGCTGTTTTTT.

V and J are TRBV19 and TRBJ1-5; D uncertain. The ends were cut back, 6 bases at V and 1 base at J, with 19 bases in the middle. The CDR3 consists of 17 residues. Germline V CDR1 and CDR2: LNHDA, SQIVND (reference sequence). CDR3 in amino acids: CASSPSAGGMSNQPQHF. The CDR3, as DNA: TGTGCCAGTAGCCCCTCCGCGGGAGGTATGAGCAATCAGCCCCAGCATTTT.

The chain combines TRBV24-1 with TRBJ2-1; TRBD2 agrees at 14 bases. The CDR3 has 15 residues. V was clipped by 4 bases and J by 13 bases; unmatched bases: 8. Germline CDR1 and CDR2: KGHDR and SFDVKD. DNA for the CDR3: TGTGCCACCAGTGAGCGGACTAGCGGGAGGATACATCAGTTCTTC. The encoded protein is CATSERTSGRIHQFF.

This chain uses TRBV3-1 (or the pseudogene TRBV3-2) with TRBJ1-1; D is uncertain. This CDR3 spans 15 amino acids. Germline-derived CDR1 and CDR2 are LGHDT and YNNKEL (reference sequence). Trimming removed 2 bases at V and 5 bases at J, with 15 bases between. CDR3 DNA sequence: TGTGCCAGCAGCCAATCCCCCTCGGCGGGGACTGAAGCTTTCTTT. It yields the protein CASSQSPSAGTEAFF.

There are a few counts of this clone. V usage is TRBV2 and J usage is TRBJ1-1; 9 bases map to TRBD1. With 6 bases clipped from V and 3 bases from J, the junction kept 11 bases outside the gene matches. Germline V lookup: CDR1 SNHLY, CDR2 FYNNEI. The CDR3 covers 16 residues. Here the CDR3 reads CASRGRDRVTDTEAFF. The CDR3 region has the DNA TGTGCCAGCAGAGGCCGGGACAGGGTCACGGACACTGAAGCTTTCTTT. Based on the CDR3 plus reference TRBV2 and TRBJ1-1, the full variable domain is EPEVTQTPSHQVTQMGQEVILRCVPISNHLYFYWYRQILGQKVEFLVSFYNNEISEKSEIFDDQFSVERPDGSNFTLKIRSTKLEDSAMYFCASRGRDRVTDTEAFFGQGTRLTVV.

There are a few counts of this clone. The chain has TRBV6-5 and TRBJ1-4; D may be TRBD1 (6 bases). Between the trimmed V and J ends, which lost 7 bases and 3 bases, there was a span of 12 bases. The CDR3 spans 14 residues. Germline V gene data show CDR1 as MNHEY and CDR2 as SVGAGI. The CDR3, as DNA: TGTGCCAGCACCTTTAGGACAGCTAATGAAAAACTGTTTTTT. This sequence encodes CASTFRTANEKLFF.